One and the same sample provided the 13 T cell receptor beta chains below, sequenced in a study of beta chain features in type 1 diabetes. Every isolated RNA sample was fully reverse transcribed, so sequencing captured expressed TCRB transcripts. Repertoires were generated with immunoSEQ multiplex PCR, while TCRdb's copy carries only in-frame clones and drops some. The repertoire has 300,000 to 350,000 clones, 8% of them found once; the top ten carry around 0.44%. The sequenced sample consisted of central memory CD4+ T cells from blood. The origin of the receptors is a woman under 30 in good health.

The chain carries TRBV29-1 and TRBJ1-1; TRBD1 aligns across 7 bases. This CDR3 region has 13 residues. After removal of 8 bases from V and 0 bases from J, the junction contained 6 bases not matched to a gene. Germline loops: CDR1 SQVTM, CDR2 ANQGSEA. DNA of the CDR3: TGCAGCACCCGACAGGGAATGAACACTGAAGCTTTCTTT. Translated: CSTRQGMNTEAFF. Full variable domain (outside the CDR3, taken from reference TRBV29-1 and TRBJ1-1): SAVISQKPSRDICQRGTSLTIQCQVDSQVTMMFWYRQQPGQSLTLIATANQGSEATYESGFVIDKFPISRPNLTFSTLTVSNMSPEDSSIYLCSTRQGMNTEAFFGQGTRLTVV.

This clone was seen a handful of times. The chain uses TRBV4-1 and TRBJ2-2; tentative D call: TRBD2 (5 bases). Germline V CDR1 and CDR2: MGHRA, YSYEKL. This CDR3 region has 13 residues. V dropped 4 bases and J dropped 6 bases, with 9 bases sitting between them. The CDR3 here is CASSRDYAGELFF. Here the CDR3 DNA reads TGCGCCAGCAGCCGCGACTACGCCGGGGAGCTGTTTTTT.

This clone was found many times. The chain employs TRBV4-3 and TRBJ2-3; 8 nucleotides agree with TRBD1. The CDR3 loop spans 14 amino acids. After removal of 5 bases from V and 4 bases from J, the junction contained 5 bases not matched to a gene. CDR1 and CDR2 from the germline V gene are LGHNA and YSLEER. CDR3 sequence: CASSGGQGADTQYF. DNA for the CDR3: TGCGCCAGCAGCGGTGGACAGGGCGCAGATACGCAGTATTTT.

This clone was observed a few times. The chain combines TRBV7-2 with TRBJ2-1; D uncertain. Germline-derived CDR1 and CDR2 are SGHTA and FQGNSA. V was trimmed by 5 bases and J by 0 bases, leaving 11 bases between them. The CDR3 sequence is 15 residues long. Here the CDR3 DNA reads TGTGCCAGCAGCCCGAAACTCGGCTCCTACAATGAGCAGTTCTTC. It specifies CASSPKLGSYNEQFF.

This clone turned up a few times. The chain uses TRBV19 and TRBJ1-5; D not resolved. Germline loops: CDR1 LNHDA, CDR2 SQIVND (reference sequence). The CDR3 contains 16 residues. V was clipped by 3 bases and J by 0 bases, with 12 bases between them. The CDR3 nucleotides read TGTGCCAGTAGTATTGGAGTAACCTATAGCAATCAGCCCCAGCATTTT. Protein sequence: CASSIGVTYSNQPQHF.

The chain employs TRBV7-9 and TRBJ1-4, with TRBD1 matching over 9 bases. This CDR3 is 16 amino acids long. Germline V lookup: CDR1 SEHNR, CDR2 FQNEAQ (reference sequence). V was clipped by 5 bases and J by 7 bases; unmatched bases: 11. In nucleotides, the CDR3 is TGTGCCAGCAGCACAGATTACAGGGGGCTCGGTGAAAAACTGTTTTTT. Its protein product is CASSTDYRGLGEKLFF.

This chain links TRBV4-3 with TRBJ1-2; 9 positions match TRBD1. Trimming took 4 bases from V and 5 from J; bases not matched to a gene: 5. This CDR3 region has 14 residues. Germline V CDR1 and CDR2: LGHNA, YSLEER. CDR3 coding DNA: TGCGCCAGCAGCCGTCCCGGGACAGGGTATGGCTACACCTTC. Amino acids: CASSRPGTGYGYTF.

This chain joins TRBV11-1 and TRBJ2-1; TRBD1 matches at 9 bases. V lost 5 bases, J lost 1 base, and 6 bases stayed unmatched. CDR1 is SGHAT, CDR2 FQDESV, per germline (reference sequence). This CDR3 is 16 amino acids long. The CDR3 DNA follows: TGTGCCAGCAGCCACACAGGGGGCGGTTCCTACAATGAGCAGTTCTTC. Protein: CASSHTGGGSYNEQFF.

This clone has at least ten counts. V is TRBV7-3 and J is TRBJ1-2; D ambiguous. Between the trimmed V and J ends, which lost 5 bases and 0 bases, there was a span of 10 bases. Looked up from germline, CDR1 is SGHTA and CDR2 is FQGTGA. The length of the CDR3 is 14 residues. The CDR3 region has the DNA TGTGCCAGCAGCCTAAGGACTACTAACTATGGCTACACCTTC. It codes for CASSLRTTNYGYTF.

This rearrangement joins TRBV19 to TRBJ2-2, with D possibly being TRBD2 (6 bases). The CDR3 length is 13 residues. V was cut by 3 bases and J by 4 bases, with 6 bases left in between. Germline CDR1 and CDR2: LNHDA and SQIVND (reference sequence). The CDR3 protein is CASSISGTGELFF. CDR3 DNA sequence: TGTGCCAGTAGTATTAGCGGCACCGGGGAGCTGTTTTTT.

The chain carries TRBV7-9 and TRBJ2-5, with TRBD2 matching 12 bases. The CDR3 covers 16 residues. V was pared by 3 bases and J by 2 bases, with 4 bases of the junction left unmatched. Germline loops: CDR1 SEHNR, CDR2 FQNEAQ (reference sequence). The CDR3 DNA sequence: TGTGCCAGCAGCTTCCGACTAGCGGGGGAACAAGAGACCCAGTACTTC. It codes for CASSFRLAGEQETQYF.

This chain connects TRBV11-1 to TRBJ2-1; 7 bases match TRBD2. With V trimmed by 6 bases and J by 7 bases, 6 bases remained unmatched. In germline, CDR1 is SGHAT, CDR2 FQDESV (reference sequence). This CDR3 spans 13 amino acids. CDR3 sequence reads: CASSHRSGNEQFF. The DNA for the CDR3 is TGTGCCAGCAGTCACCGTAGCGGGAATGAGCAGTTCTTC.

This clone was picked up a small number of times. The V and J genes are TRBV19 and TRBJ2-1; 11 bases agree with TRBD2. The junction had 9 bases not matched to a gene; V was cut back by 7 bases and J by 4 bases. Germline values: CDR1 LNHDA, CDR2 SQIVND (reference sequence). The CDR3 has 16 residues. The CDR3 spells CASTPPGLAEYNEQFF. DNA for the CDR3: TGTGCCAGTACTCCTCCGGGACTAGCGGAATACAATGAGCAGTTCTTC.